Sequencing of this T cell receptor (beta chain) was carried out in a study of CD8 T cells in ankylosing spondylitis. Study results and limitations: Significant enrichment of disease-linked clones was reported in matched ankylosing spondylitis synovial fluid. In synovial fluid and blood from reactive arthritis, some motif variants were previously reported. The study identified a TCR beta motif of roughly eight highly homologous variants that appeared characteristic of ankylosing spondylitis blood.

This clonotype has only a few counts. No antigen is known for it. The length of the CDR3 is 15 residues. After removal of 6 bases from V and 9 bases from J, the junction contained 10 bases not matched to a gene. Germline CDR1 reads SNHLY; CDR2 reads FYNNEI. Scientists made TCR beta libraries using quantitative 5'-RACE with molecular barcodes. Each CDR3 protein gets one entry after TCRdb re-called the 5' RACE reads with MiXCR. The sample contains about 540,000 distinct CDR3 sequences, 9.5% to 15% of which appear only once. The TCR sequence derives from a male donor with ankylosing spondylitis. Specimen: blood, either unsorted or a sorted T cell fraction (not recorded which). This chain connects TRBV2 to TRBJ2-3, with 12 bases aligning to TRBD2. Written as DNA, the CDR3 is TGTGCCAGCAGCCCCCTAGCGGGAGGGCCTGGGACGCAGTATTTT. Translating gives CASSPLAGGPGTQYF.